The clone carrying this T cell receptor (beta chain) was detected once. The repertoire was sequenced with immunoSEQ multiplex PCR; TCRdb's copy has only in-frame clones and lacks some. The sample lists 150,000 to 200,000 clones; approximately 84% were seen once. This record comes from a study of cytomegalovirus exposure and HLA in healthy donors. CDR3 size: 16 residues. V lost 0 bases to trimming and J lost 4 bases; unmatched junction nucleotides: 6. The germline V gene encodes CDR1 LGHNA and CDR2 YNFKEQ. Sequenced material: PBMCs. The chain couples TRBV4-2 to TRBJ1-2; TRBD1 aligns across 9 bases. This TCR derives from a man younger than 30 in good health and CMV-seropositive. CDR3: CASSQDAGQGRYGYTF. The CDR3 DNA follows: TGTGCCAGCAGCCAAGATGCGGGACAGGGACGCTATGGCTACACCTTC.